These 5 T cell receptor beta chains originate from one sample sequenced in a study of T cells after yellow fever vaccination. TCRdb reanalysed the 5' RACE reads using MiXCR and keeps one entry per CDR3 protein. Here the sample spans 40,000 to 55,000 distinct CDR3 sequences, 6.6% being singletons. The source was CD8+ T cells not binding an NS4B(214-222) dextramer, sorted from PBMCs, collected roughly seven weeks after the first yellow fever vaccination. The receptors come from a man between 18 and 29 years old who received the YFV17D yellow fever vaccine.

This clonotype was seen a few times. The chain is built from TRBV4-3 and TRBJ1-1; D gene uncertain. With 2 bases removed from V and 1 base from J, the gap between germline ends came to 11 bases. The CDR3 has 15 amino acids. Germline CDR1 reads LGHNA; CDR2 reads YSLEER. DNA of the CDR3: TGCGCCAGCAGCCAAAGTCTTGGGAGGAACACTGAAGCTTTCTTT. This gives the protein CASSQSLGRNTEAFF.

The V call is TRBV30, the J call TRBJ2-2; D uncertain. CDR1 and CDR2 from the germline V gene are GTSNPN and SVGIG (reference sequence). CDR3 length equals 14 residues. Trimming left V 1 base short and J 3 bases short, with 9 bases between. CDR3 amino acids: CAWSEAQYTGELFF. The CDR3 coding sequence is TGTGCCTGGAGTGAGGCACAATACACCGGGGAGCTGTTTTTT. The full variable domain, in which reference TRBV30 and TRBJ2-2 provide the parts outside the CDR3, is SQTIHQWPATLVQPVGSPLSLECTVEGTSNPNLYWYRQAAGRGLQLLFYSVGIGQISSEVPQNLSASRPQDRQFILSSKKLLLSDSGFYLCAWSEAQYTGELFFGEGSRLTVL.

This clonotype was seen ten or more times. The chain employs TRBV4-2 and TRBJ2-1, with 9 bases identical to TRBD2. CDR3 length: 16 residues. The J segment lost 5 bases and the V segment lost 4 bases, leaving 9 bases of the junction unmatched. CDR1 and CDR2 from the germline V gene are LGHNA and YNFKEQ. The CDR3 DNA reads TGTGCCAGCAGCCCACTTAGCGGGGGTTCCGACAATGAGCAGTTCTTC. Its protein is CASSPLSGGSDNEQFF.

The chain has TRBV6-5 and TRBJ2-7, with 8 nucleotides matching TRBD2. CDR1 is MNHEY, CDR2 SVGAGI, per germline. CDR3 length: 15 amino acids. V shed 6 bases and J 2 bases; nucleotides not matched to a gene: 9. CDR3 in amino acids: CASSTFGGGAYEQYV. The CDR3 DNA follows: TGTGCCAGCAGCACTTTCGGGGGGGGGGCCTACGAGCAGTACGTC.

In its sample, this clonotype was seen many times. This chain joins TRBV9 and TRBJ2-3; tentatively, D is TRBD2 (6 bases). The CDR3 has 14 amino acids. The germline V gene encodes CDR1 SGDLS and CDR2 YYNGEE. The germline V and J ends were trimmed by 3 bases and 2 bases, with 10 bases remaining between them. The CDR3 DNA is TGTGCCAGCAGCGAGGTAGCGGCCACAGATACGCAGTATTTT. Translating gives CASSEVAATDTQYF.